This TCR beta chain was identified during a study of CD8 T cells in Susac syndrome. Broader study findings: Acknowledgment was made by the study that its TCR sequencing and HLA analysis involved a relatively small number of individuals.

RNA was extracted with the RNeasy kit, and a quantity of 0.5 to 1 ug was reverse transcribed using random hexamers. TCR beta CDR3 was amplified by immunoSEQ covering 54 Vbeta and 13 Jbeta. A single record per CDR3 protein comes from TCRdb applying MiXCR to the immunoSEQ multiplex PCR reads. The sample lists 100,000 to 150,000 distinct CDR3 sequences, around 94% seen once, with roughly 0.091% in the top ten. CDR3 length: 12 residues. Germline-derived CDR1 and CDR2 are MNHEY and SVGEGT. Unmatched junction bases numbered 3, after V lost 6 bases and J lost 7 bases. CD8+ and CD4+ T cells from blood underwent TCR beta sequencing. In contrast to the negatively isolated CD8+ and CD4+ T cells, TEMRA cells were FACS-enriched. Turning to this clonotype: Its antigen is unidentified.

V and J are TRBV6-2 or TRBV6-3 and TRBJ2-4; 7 bases are a match to TRBD2. Source material: CD4+ T cells from PBMCs. This TCR derives from a human donor in good health. For the CDR3, the DNA is TGTGCCAGCAGAGCGGGGCCGAACATTCAGTACTTC. This codes for CASRAGPNIQYF.